In this sample, the clone carrying this T cell receptor (beta chain) turned up a few times. The sample, about 10 milliliters of peripheral blood, was drawn from each donor. This sample was included in a study of blood T cells in healthy people across ages. Combining a sample-barcoded 5' primer with a J-beta primer mix, a second PCR ran for roughly 6 to 12 cycles. TCRdb recomputed calls from the 5' RACE reads with MiXCR, one row per CDR3 protein. Altogether fewer than 2,000,000 distinct CDR3 sequences are present, 30% to 40% being singletons, with the ten largest covering roughly 24%. Germline CDR1 is MGHRA and CDR2 is YSYEKL. The CDR3 loop spans 16 amino acids. Trimming took off 0 bases at V and 1 base at J, with 13 bases between the two ends.

This chain links TRBV4-1 with TRBJ2-7, with D perhaps TRBD1 or TRBD2 (5 bases each). The sequence came from a human donor in good health. The sample comprised blood. The DNA of the CDR3 is TGCGCCAGCAGCCAAGACGGGGACCAGTCTTCCTACGAGCAGTACTTC. Translated, it gives CASSQDGDQSSYEQYF.